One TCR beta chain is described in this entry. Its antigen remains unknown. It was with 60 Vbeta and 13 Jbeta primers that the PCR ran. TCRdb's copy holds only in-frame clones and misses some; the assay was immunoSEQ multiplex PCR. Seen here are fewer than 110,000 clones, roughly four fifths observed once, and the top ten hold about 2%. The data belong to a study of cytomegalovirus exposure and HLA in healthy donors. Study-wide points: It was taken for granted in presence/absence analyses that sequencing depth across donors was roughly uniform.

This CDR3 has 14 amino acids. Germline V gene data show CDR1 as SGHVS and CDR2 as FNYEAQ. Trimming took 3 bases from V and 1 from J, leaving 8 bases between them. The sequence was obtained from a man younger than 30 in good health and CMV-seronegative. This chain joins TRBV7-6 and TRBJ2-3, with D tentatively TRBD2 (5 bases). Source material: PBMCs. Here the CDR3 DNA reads TGTGCCAGCAGCTTTGGGCGGGGCACAGATACGCAGTATTTT. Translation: CASSFGRGTDTQYF.